What follows are 3 T cell receptor beta chains derived from one specimen sequenced in a study of blood T cell repertoires in COVID-19. Clones were sequenced by immunoSEQ multiplex PCR, and TCRdb holds only the in-frame ones, with some missing. The table includes about 210,000 clones, 70% to 90% detected once. What was sequenced was PBMCs or T cells enriched from blood (not recorded which). The receptor set was obtained from a middle-aged woman with acute COVID-19.

This clone has just one count. This chain joins TRBV24-1 and TRBJ2-5; TRBD2 matches 16 bases. V was pared by 9 bases and J by 4 bases, with 7 bases of the junction left unmatched. CDR3 size: 16 residues. Germline lookup yields CDR1 KGHDR and CDR2 SFDVKD. In DNA, the CDR3 is TGTGCCACCGGGACTAGCGGGAGGGGCCCCCCAGAGACCCAGTACTTC. Amino acid sequence: CATGTSGRGPPETQYF.

This chain joins TRBV9 and TRBJ2-3; 7 bases match TRBD2. The CDR3 runs 15 residues. J gave up 2 bases and V 0 bases, and 3 bases lay outside the gene matches. Germline lookup yields CDR1 SGDLS and CDR2 YYNGEE. The CDR3 coding sequence is TGTGCCAGCAGCGTAGACGGGGGGTACACAGATACGCAGTATTTT. This translates into CASSVDGGYTDTQYF.

This chain connects TRBV18 to TRBJ1-2; 10 nucleotides match TRBD1. CDR1 and CDR2 (germline): KGHSH, LQKENI. With 1 base clipped from V and 6 bases from J, the junction kept 8 bases outside the gene matches. The CDR3 totals 16 residues. In nucleotides, the CDR3 is TGTGCCAGCTCACCACGATTAGGGACAGGGGAAGATGGCTACACCTTC. Translated, it gives CASSPRLGTGEDGYTF.